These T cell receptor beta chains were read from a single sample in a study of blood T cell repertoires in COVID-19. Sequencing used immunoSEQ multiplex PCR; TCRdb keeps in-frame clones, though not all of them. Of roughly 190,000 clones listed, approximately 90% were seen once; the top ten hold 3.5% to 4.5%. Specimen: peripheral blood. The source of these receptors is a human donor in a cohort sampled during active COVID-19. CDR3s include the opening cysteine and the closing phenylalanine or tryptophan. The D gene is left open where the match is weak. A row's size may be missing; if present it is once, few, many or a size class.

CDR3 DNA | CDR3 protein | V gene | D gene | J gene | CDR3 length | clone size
TGTGCCAGCAGCTTATCGGGGACAGGGTTAGGGGTTTCACCCCTCCACTTT | CASSLSGTGLGVSPLHF | TRBV7-9 | TRBD1 | TRBJ1-6 | 17 | NA
TGTGCCAGCAGCAAACGGACTAGCGGGGGGCCCAATGAGCAGTTCTTC | CASSKRTSGGPNEQFF | TRBV21-1 | NA | TRBJ2-1 | 16 | NA
TGTGCCAGCAGCGTAGGTCCAGGGGCCAACGAGCAGTACTTC | CASSVGPGANEQYF | TRBV9 | NA | TRBJ2-7 | 14 | NA
TGTGCCAGCAGCTTGTTGTCGGACAGGGAAGGAGAGACCCAGTACTTC | CASSLLSDREGETQYF | TRBV7-8 | TRBD1 | TRBJ2-5 | 16 | NA
TGTGCCGCGCAACGGACTAGCGGGGGGGCAGATACGCAGTATTTT | CAAQRTSGGADTQYF | TRBV30 | TRBD2 | TRBJ2-3 | 15 | NA
TGTGCCAGTAGTTCAGGGTTAGGGTCCTACGAGCAGTACTTC | CASSSGLGSYEQYF | TRBV19 | NA | TRBJ2-7 | 14 | NA
TGTGCCAGCAGTGAAGGGACAGGGGCCGGGGCCAACGTCCTGACTTTC | CASSEGTGAGANVLTF | TRBV6-1 | TRBD1 | TRBJ2-6 | 16 | NA
TGTGCCAGCAGCGAACGGACTGGCCTTAGCACAGATACGCAGTATTTT | CASSERTGLSTDTQYF | TRBV5-4 | NA | TRBJ2-3 | 16 | NA
TGTGCCAGCAGTGGGACTAGCGCGACCTACGAGCAGTACTTC | CASSGTSATYEQYF | TRBV2 | TRBD2 | TRBJ2-7 | 14 | NA
TGTGCCAGTAGGCGATCCGGGGGTGAGAGAAATCAGCCCCAGCATTTT | CASRRSGGERNQPQHF | TRBV19 | NA | TRBJ1-5 | 16 | NA
TGTGCCAGTAGTATACTAAACAGGGTATCTGGGGCCAACGTCCTGACTTTC | CASSILNRVSGANVLTF | TRBV19 | NA | TRBJ2-6 | 17 | NA
TGTGCCAGCAGTTACTCGAGGACAGGGGTGGACACTGAAGCTTTCTTT | CASSYSRTGVDTEAFF | TRBV6-2/TRBV6-3 | TRBD1 | TRBJ1-1 | 16 | NA
TGTGCCAGCAGCCAGACTAGCGGGGGGCCCTACGAGCAGTACTTC | CASSQTSGGPYEQYF | TRBV6-6 | TRBD2 | TRBJ2-7 | 15 | NA
TGTGCCAGCAGCAACGGGGGACTCACAGATACGCAGTATTTT | CASSNGGLTDTQYF | TRBV7-9 | NA | TRBJ2-3 | 14 | NA
TGTGCCAGCAGCTTAGCAACCATGACAGGGTGGGGGTCTGAAAAACTGTTTTTT | CASSLATMTGWGSEKLFF | TRBV7-8 | TRBD1 | TRBJ1-4 | 18 | NA
TGTGCCAGCAGCTTCGGGACAGGGATATACGAGCAGTACTTC | CASSFGTGIYEQYF | TRBV7-9 | TRBD1 | TRBJ2-7 | 14 | NA
TGTGCCAGCAGTTCACCCCTTAGCGGGAGAGGGCACTACGAGCAGTACTTC | CASSSPLSGRGHYEQYF | TRBV6-2/TRBV6-3 | TRBD2 | TRBJ2-7 | 17 | NA
TGCGCCAGCAGCCAAACAGGGTTATCTAATGAAAAACTGTTTTTT | CASSQTGLSNEKLFF | TRBV5-1 | NA | TRBJ1-4 | 15 | NA
TGTGCCAGCAGTTCTAATTCCTGGGATACGCAGTATTTT | CASSSNSWDTQYF | TRBV14 | NA | TRBJ2-3 | 13 | NA
TGTGCTTCCTCCCCCCTAGACAGGGGGCTCTCACCCCTCCACTTT | CASSPLDRGLSPLHF | TRBV30 | TRBD1 | TRBJ1-6 | 15 | few
TGTGCCAGCAGTGTATCCGCGGGAGGGTACTACAATGAGCAGTTCTTC | CASSVSAGGYYNEQFF | TRBV2 | TRBD2 | TRBJ2-1 | 16 | many
TGTGCCACCGCCCCCGGGGGGTTATTAGAGACCCAGTACTTC | CATAPGGLLETQYF | TRBV6-6 | TRBD2 | TRBJ2-5 | 14 | NA
TGTGCCAGCAGCCAGGAGAAGAAGGCCCTACGAACTGCCGGGGAGCTGTTTTTT | CASSQEKKALRTAGELFF | TRBV4-2 | NA | TRBJ2-2 | 18 | NA
TGCGCCAGCAGCGCCCCGGGGGGCTCCTACGAGCAGTACTTC | CASSAPGGSYEQYF | TRBV4-1 | TRBD2 | TRBJ2-7 | 14 | few
TGTGCCAGCAGTTACTTTACAGGGATGGACTACGAGCAGTACTTC | CASSYFTGMDYEQYF | TRBV6-6 | NA | TRBJ2-7 | 15 | NA
TGTGCCAGTAGTTCCCAGGGGAGAACTGAAGCTTTCTTT | CASSSQGRTEAFF | TRBV19 | NA | TRBJ1-1 | 13 | NA
TGTGCCAGCAGCTTCACAGGGATTGGGGAGAACACTGAAGCTTTCTTT | CASSFTGIGENTEAFF | TRBV3-1/TRBV3-2 | NA | TRBJ1-1 | 16 | NA
TGTGCCAGCAGAACTAGCGGGGGCTACGAGCAGTACTTC | CASRTSGGYEQYF | TRBV2 | TRBD2 | TRBJ2-7 | 13 | NA
TGCGCCAGCAGCTTGGGGGCGGGGGTACTCTCCTACGAGCAGTACTTC | CASSLGAGVLSYEQYF | TRBV5-1 | TRBD2 | TRBJ2-7 | 16 | NA
TGTGCCTGGAGTGTACGGGACAGGGATAACTATGGCTACACCTTC | CAWSVRDRDNYGYTF | TRBV30 | TRBD1 | TRBJ1-2 | 15 | NA
TGTGCCAGCAGCTCTGGACTAGCGGGCTCCTACGAGCAGTACTTC | CASSSGLAGSYEQYF | TRBV21-1 | NA | TRBJ2-7 | 15 | once
TGTGCCAGTAGTGTCGACAGGTTCTCCTCCTACAATGAGCAGTTCTTC | CASSVDRFSSYNEQFF | TRBV19 | NA | TRBJ2-1 | 16 | NA
TGTGCCAGCAGCCCCCGACAGGGAAACTATGGCTACACCTTC | CASSPRQGNYGYTF | TRBV7-9 | TRBD1 | TRBJ1-2 | 14 | NA
TGTGCCAGCAGTTTGACGGGGAACACTGAAGCTTTCTTT | CASSLTGNTEAFF | TRBV12-3/TRBV12-4 | NA | TRBJ1-1 | 13 | NA
TGTGCCAGCAGCTTAGACTTTAGGCGGATCTACGAGCAGTACTTC | CASSLDFRRIYEQYF | TRBV7-2 | NA | TRBJ2-7 | 15 | NA
TGTGCCAGCAGCTCAACTAGCGGGGGGATGTACGAGCAGTACTTC | CASSSTSGGMYEQYF | TRBV7-2 | TRBD2 | TRBJ2-7 | 15 | NA
TGTGCCAGCAGTGAGCGGGGTAGGGAGACCCAGTACTTC | CASSERGRETQYF | TRBV6-7 | TRBD2 | TRBJ2-5 | 13 | NA
TGTGCCAGCAGCTTGGCCGGGGATCGCTACGAGCAGTACTTC | CASSLAGDRYEQYF | TRBV5-4 | NA | TRBJ2-7 | 14 | NA
TGTGCCAGCAGCCCGGGACATCAAGAGACCCAGTACTTC | CASSPGHQETQYF | TRBV5-5 | NA | TRBJ2-5 | 13 | NA
TGTGCCAGCAGTTTAAAGGGGGCGCATGATGAAAAACTGTTTTTT | CASSLKGAHDEKLFF | TRBV28 | TRBD1 | TRBJ1-4 | 15 | NA
TGTGCCACCAGCAGAGATCGGGGGGCTAGCGGCTATGGCTACACCTTC | CATSRDRGASGYGYTF | TRBV15 | NA | TRBJ1-2 | 16 | NA